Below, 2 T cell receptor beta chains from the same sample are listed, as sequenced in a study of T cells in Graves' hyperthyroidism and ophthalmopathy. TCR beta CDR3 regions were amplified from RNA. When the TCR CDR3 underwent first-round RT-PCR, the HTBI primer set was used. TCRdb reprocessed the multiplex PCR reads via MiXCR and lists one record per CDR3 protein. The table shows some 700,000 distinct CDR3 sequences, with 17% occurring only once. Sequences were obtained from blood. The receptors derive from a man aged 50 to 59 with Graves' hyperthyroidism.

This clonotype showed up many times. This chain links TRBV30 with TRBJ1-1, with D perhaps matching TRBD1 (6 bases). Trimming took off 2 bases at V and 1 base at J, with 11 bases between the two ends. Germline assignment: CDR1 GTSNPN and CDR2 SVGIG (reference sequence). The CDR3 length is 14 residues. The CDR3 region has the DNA TGTGCCTGGAGTTATGGGGGCCCGAACACTGAAGCTTTCTTT. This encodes CAWSYGGPNTEAFF.

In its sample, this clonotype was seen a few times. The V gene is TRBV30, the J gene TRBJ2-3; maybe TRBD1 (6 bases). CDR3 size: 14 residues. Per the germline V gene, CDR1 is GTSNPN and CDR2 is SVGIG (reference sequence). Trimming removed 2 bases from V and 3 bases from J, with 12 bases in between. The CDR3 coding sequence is TGTGCCTGGAGTAAGGTAGGGGGAACAGATACGCAGTATTTT. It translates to CAWSKVGGTDTQYF.